Included here is one T cell receptor beta chain sequence, with context. The sample belongs to a study of cytomegalovirus exposure and HLA in healthy donors. Donors counted as nominally healthy when sampled, yet unrecorded immune exposures were likely. Trimming pared 5 bases from V and 2 bases from J, leaving 16 bases between. Germline CDR1 SGHTA, CDR2 FQGNSA. The CDR3 is made up of 15 amino acids. Researchers ran the PCR with 60 Vbeta and 13 Jbeta primers. The data were produced by immunoSEQ multiplex PCR, yet TCRdb's version contains in-frame clones alone and is incomplete. The sample includes about 120,000 clones, 70% to 90% seen only once; the top ten take about 1.8%.

V gene TRBV7-2 combines with J gene TRBJ2-7; D possibly corresponds to TRBD1 (5 bases). Sequenced sample: PBMCs. The source of this sequence is a middle-aged man in good health and CMV-seronegative. Written as DNA, the CDR3 is TGTGCCAGCAGCCCGCAATGGGGCTCAACCTACGAGCAGTACTTC. It specifies CASSPQWGSTYEQYF.